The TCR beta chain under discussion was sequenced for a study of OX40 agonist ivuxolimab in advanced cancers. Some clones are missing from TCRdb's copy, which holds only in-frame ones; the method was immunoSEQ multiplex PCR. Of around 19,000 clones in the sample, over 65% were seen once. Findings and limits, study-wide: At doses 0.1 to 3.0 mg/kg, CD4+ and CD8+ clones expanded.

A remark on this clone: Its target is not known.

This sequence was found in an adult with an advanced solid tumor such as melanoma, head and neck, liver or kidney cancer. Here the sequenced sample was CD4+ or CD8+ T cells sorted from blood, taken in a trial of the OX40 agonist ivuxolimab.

The CDR3 nucleotides read TGTGCCAGCAGCCGTAACTACGAGCAGTACTTC. This gives the protein CASSRNYEQYF. The chain recombines TRBV13 with TRBJ2-7; D is ambiguous. The CDR3 is made up of 11 amino acids. Germline assignment: CDR1 PRHDT and CDR2 FYEKMQ (reference sequence). Trimming took 5 bases from V and 3 from J, leaving 5 bases between them.